Each of the 26 T cell receptor beta chains below was sequenced from the same sample in a study of blood T cell repertoires in COVID-19. TCRdb's copy holds only in-frame clones and misses some; the assay was immunoSEQ multiplex PCR. The sample lists some 93,000 clones; about nine tenths were seen once. Material for sequencing was peripheral blood. Every receptor here comes from a man between 45 and 60 years old with acute or convalescent COVID-19.

This sequence joins TRBV27 and TRBJ1-1; D is possibly TRBD1 (5 bases). V lost 10 bases and J 4 bases, leaving 16 bases between the germline ends. Germline CDR1 MNHEY, CDR2 SMNVEV (reference sequence). The CDR3 is made up of 13 amino acids. CDR3 residues: CATRLSGGTEAFF. CDR3 sequence (DNA): TGTGCCACCCGTCTTTCCGGGGGCACTGAAGCTTTCTTT.

CDR3 region: CASSPLWREQDNEQFF. In nucleotides, the CDR3 is TGTGCCAGCAGCCCGCTCTGGCGGGAGCAAGACAATGAGCAGTTCTTC. V usage is TRBV3-1 (or the pseudogene TRBV3-2) and J usage is TRBJ2-1, with 7 bases that match TRBD2. The CDR3 has 16 amino acids. V dropped 4 bases and J dropped 5; count of bases not matched to a gene: 11. The germline CDR1 and CDR2 sequences are LGHDT and YNNKEL (reference sequence).

This clone has a handful of counts. The chain combines TRBV2 with TRBJ1-1; D remains ambiguous. The length of the CDR3 is 15 residues. The V end lost 2 bases, the J end lost 0 bases, and 10 bases lay between the germline ends. Germline-derived CDR1 and CDR2 are SNHLY and FYNNEI. The CDR3 is CASSESHRLNTEAFF. The CDR3 DNA is TGTGCCAGCAGTGAATCCCATAGATTGAACACTGAAGCTTTCTTT.

V and J are TRBV2 and TRBJ1-1; D unresolved. The CDR3 consists of 13 residues. Germline CDR1 reads SNHLY; CDR2 reads FYNNEI. The V end lost 6 bases, the J end lost 1 base, and 9 bases lay between the germline ends. DNA of the CDR3: TGTGCCAGCAGGGGAGATAAGAACACTGAAGCTTTCTTT. Its translation is CASRGDKNTEAFF.

The V call is TRBV11-1, the J call TRBJ1-2; 7 bases are shared with TRBD1. Germline assignment: CDR1 SGHAT and CDR2 FQDESV (reference sequence). This CDR3 comprises 14 residues. The V gene end was trimmed by 5 bases and the J gene end by 8 bases; junction bases not matched to a gene: 11. The chain's CDR3 is CASSPGQRGQGYTF. The CDR3 bases are TGTGCCAGCAGCCCGGGCCAAAGGGGGCAAGGCTACACCTTC.

This clone has only one observation. The V and J genes are TRBV25-1 and TRBJ1-2; D uncertain. Germline loops: CDR1 MGHDK, CDR2 SYGVNS. The length of the CDR3 is 15 residues. The V end lost 5 bases, the J end lost 3 bases, and 16 bases lay between the germline ends. The CDR3 loop is CASSPLTGDYYGYTF. Written as DNA, the CDR3 is TGTGCCAGCAGTCCGTTAACGGGAGACTACTATGGCTACACCTTC.

The rearrangement uses TRBV5-1 and TRBJ2-7; D possibly corresponds to TRBD2 (6 bases). Germline-derived CDR1 and CDR2 are SGHRS and YFSETQ. Trimming shortened V by 5 bases and J by 4 bases, and 19 bases separated the two germline ends. The CDR3 runs 15 residues. CDR3 sequence: CASSKEAGRVYEQYF. The CDR3 coding sequence is TGCGCCAGCAGTAAAGAAGCCGGGAGAGTGTACGAGCAGTACTTC.

The chain recombines TRBV2 with TRBJ1-3, with D possibly TRBD1 on 6 matching bases. Germline-derived CDR1 and CDR2 are SNHLY and FYNNEI. The CDR3 has 15 amino acids. V lost 7 bases, J lost 0 bases, and 13 bases lay in between. The CDR3 is CASTAGALSGNTIYF. CDR3 DNA: TGTGCCAGCACGGCAGGGGCCCTCTCTGGAAACACCATATATTTT. The full variable domain, rest sourced from reference TRBV2 and TRBJ1-3, is EPEVTQTPSHQVTQMGQEVILRCVPISNHLYFYWYRQILGQKVEFLVSFYNNEISEKSEIFDDQFSVERPDGSNFTLKIRSTKLEDSAMYFCASTAGALSGNTIYFGEGSWLTVV.

CDR3 coding DNA: TGTGCCAGCAGGGCCGGAGGGAGTGACAATCAGCCCCAGCATTTT. It translates to CASRAGGSDNQPQHF. This rearrangement joins TRBV28 to TRBJ1-5; D remains unclear. V lost 6 bases and J 3 bases, leaving 15 bases between the germline ends. Germline CDR1 MDHEN, CDR2 SYDVKM. This CDR3 is built from 15 residues.

V usage is TRBV7-9 and J usage is TRBJ2-1; TRBD1 matches 10 bases. The CDR3 runs to 17 residues. Germline lookup yields CDR1 SEHNR and CDR2 FQNEAQ (reference sequence). Losses at the gene ends were 5 bases for V and 7 bases for J; bases not matched to a gene: 14. Here the CDR3 reads CASSPSTGTGVMNEQFF. The CDR3 nucleotides read TGTGCCAGCAGCCCTTCCACCGGGACAGGGGTTATGAATGAGCAGTTCTTC.

This clone appeared once. This chain uses TRBV15 with TRBJ2-5; 8 bases are shared with TRBD1. V shed 3 bases and J 1 base; nucleotides not matched to a gene: 7. CDR1 is LNHNV and CDR2 is YYDKDF in the germline V gene (reference sequence). The CDR3 spans 16 residues. The DNA for the CDR3 is TGTGCCACCAGCAGCCTGTGGACAGGGACCCAAGAGACCCAGTACTTC. The encoded protein is CATSSLWTGTQETQYF.

This clone was recorded a few times. This chain joins TRBV25-1 and TRBJ1-1; D call uncertain. This CDR3 is 11 amino acids long. Trimming cost V 6 bases and J 1 base, with 3 bases left between them. The V gene's germline CDR1 is MGHDK and CDR2 SYGVNS. CDR3 DNA: TGTGCCAGCAGCCGGAACACTGAAGCTTTCTTT. Amino acids: CASSRNTEAFF. The complete variable domain, with remaining parts taken from reference TRBV25-1 and TRBJ1-1, reads EADIYQTPRYLVIGTGKKITLECSQTMGHDKMYWYQQDPGMELHLIHYSYGVNSTEKGDLSSESTVSRIRTEHFPLTLESARPSHTSQYLCASSRNTEAFFGQGTRLTVV.

The chain has TRBV5-1 and TRBJ2-3, with 9 bases aligning to TRBD2. Germline V gives CDR1 SGHRS, CDR2 YFSETQ. The ends lost 0 bases at V and 2 bases at J; junction bases unmatched: 7. The CDR3 length is 17 residues. CDR3 DNA: TGCGCCAGCAGCTTGGTCGCGCTAGCGGGGCCCACAGATACGCAGTATTTT. It encodes CASSLVALAGPTDTQYF.

The genes are TRBV7-9 and TRBJ2-7; 7 nucleotides match TRBD2. In germline, CDR1 is SEHNR, CDR2 FQNEAQ (reference sequence). This CDR3 is built from 15 residues. The trim removed 4 bases at V and 6 bases at J, leaving 12 bases unmatched. The CDR3 reads CASSSPRGLAVEQYF. CDR3 DNA sequence: TGTGCCAGCAGCTCCCCTCGCGGCCTAGCGGTCGAGCAGTACTTC. The entire variable domain, with the rest obtained from reference TRBV7-9 and TRBJ2-7, is as follows: DTGVSQNPRHKITKRGQNVTFRCDPISEHNRLYWYRQTLGQGPEFLTYFQNEAQLEKSRLLSDRFSAERPKGSFSTLEIQRTEQGDSAMYLCASSSPRGLAVEQYFGPGTRLTVT.

This chain connects TRBV3-1 (or the pseudogene TRBV3-2) to TRBJ1-6; the match to TRBD1 covers 10 bases. With V trimmed by 4 bases and J by 2 bases, 8 bases remained unmatched. Germline V gives CDR1 LGHDT, CDR2 YNNKEL (reference sequence). This CDR3 spans 18 amino acids. CDR3 region: CASSPAWTGGTYNSPLHF. CDR3 nucleotides: TGTGCCAGCAGCCCCGCCTGGACAGGGGGGACCTATAATTCACCCCTCCACTTT.

The chain is built from TRBV19 and TRBJ1-1, with D possibly TRBD1 on 5 matching bases. This CDR3 has 14 amino acids. V was trimmed by 5 bases and J by 1 base, leaving 11 bases between them. Germline V gives CDR1 LNHDA, CDR2 SQIVND (reference sequence). The CDR3 sequence: CASSPQGRNTEAFF. The DNA for the CDR3 is TGTGCCAGTAGTCCCCAGGGCCGGAACACTGAAGCTTTCTTT.

Only one count was recorded for this clone. The chain couples TRBV1 to TRBJ1-1; TRBD1 was called by the table and not checked on the DNA. TRBV1 constitutes a pseudogene. The CDR3 loop spans 12 amino acids. CDR3 DNA sequence: TGCACCAGCAGGTTACAGGGAGATGAAGCTTTCTTT. It codes for CTSRLQGDEAFF.

The V and J genes are TRBV3-1 (or the pseudogene TRBV3-2) and TRBJ1-2; TRBD1 agrees at 8 bases. J gave up 8 bases and V 9 bases, and 5 bases lay outside the gene matches. Germline CDR1 is LGHDT and CDR2 is YNNKEL (reference sequence). CDR3 length: 11 residues. CDR3 DNA sequence: TGTGCCAGTGGGACAGGAGGGGGCTACACCTTC. Protein: CASGTGGGYTF.

This chain uses TRBV29-1 with TRBJ2-7, with 9 positions matching TRBD1. The CDR3 is 11 amino acids. Germline assignment: CDR1 SQVTM and CDR2 ANQGSEA. With 5 bases clipped from V and 7 bases from J, the junction kept 3 bases outside the gene matches. CDR3 in DNA: TGCAGCGTTCGGACAGGGGAAGAGCAGTACTTC. Translated, it gives CSVRTGEEQYF.

This chain links TRBV19 with TRBJ1-6; tentative D call: TRBD1 (6 bases). V dropped 1 base and J dropped 2 bases, with 15 bases sitting between them. The CDR3 runs to 18 residues. Germline lookup yields CDR1 LNHDA and CDR2 SQIVND (reference sequence). CDR3 bases: TGTGCCAGTAGTATAGCCGGACGCGGGGGCCCCTATAATTCACCCCTCCACTTT. Translating gives CASSIAGRGGPYNSPLHF. The whole variable domain, filled in from reference TRBV19 and TRBJ1-6, reads DGGITQSPKYLFRKEGQNVTLSCEQNLNHDAMYWYRQDPGQGLRLIYYSQIVNDFQKGDIAEGYSVSREKKESFPLTVTSAQKNPTAFYLCASSIAGRGGPYNSPLHFGNGTRLTVT.

This CDR3 is CASSPTSAADNEQFF. The DNA of the CDR3 is TGTGCCAGCAGCCCGACTAGCGCCGCTGACAATGAGCAGTTCTTC. The gene calls are TRBV7-9 and TRBJ2-1; 8 bases match TRBD2. Germline trimming cut 5 bases from V and 5 bases from J; bases unmatched to any gene: 8. Germline V lookup: CDR1 SEHNR, CDR2 FQNEAQ (reference sequence). The CDR3 runs to 15 residues.

The gene calls are TRBV19 and TRBJ2-1; D possibly corresponds to TRBD2 (5 bases). The CDR3 extends over 14 amino acids. Per the germline V gene, CDR1 is LNHDA and CDR2 is SQIVND (reference sequence). The V end was cut by 11 bases, the J end by 0 bases, with 14 bases between. The CDR3 DNA sequence: TGTGCCTGCCGCCAGCGGTACTCCTACAATGAGCAGTTCTTC. Its protein product is CACRQRYSYNEQFF.

CDR3 coding DNA: TGTGCCACGAAAACCGGACAGGGTTGGGAGACTTTCTTT. The encoded protein is CATKTGQGWETFF. J is TRBJ1-1 and V is TRBV6-5, with 8 bases fitting TRBD1. V gave up 10 bases and J gave up 12 bases; unmatched junction bases: 16. CDR3 size: 13 residues. In germline, CDR1 is MNHEY, CDR2 SVGAGI.

The V and J genes are TRBV7-9 and TRBJ1-2; 7 bases align to TRBD1. The germline V gene has CDR1 SEHNR and CDR2 FQNEAQ (reference sequence). V lost 5 bases and J lost 6; bases outside the gene matches: 9. The CDR3 length is 14 residues. The CDR3 here is CASSPRGTADGYTF. Here the CDR3 DNA reads TGTGCCAGCAGCCCTAGGGGGACAGCAGATGGCTACACCTTC.

V is TRBV3-1 (or the pseudogene TRBV3-2) and J is TRBJ2-1, with 10 bases aligning to TRBD2. J lost 10 bases, V lost 4 bases, and 22 bases had no gene match. CDR1 LGHDT and CDR2 YNNKEL come from the germline V gene (reference sequence). The CDR3 has 19 residues. CDR3 coding DNA: TGTGCCAGCAGCCCCGTAGCGGGAGGCCAAAAAAATGGGCCGAAGGAGCAGTTCTTC. It is translated as CASSPVAGGQKNGPKEQFF.

The V gene is TRBV29-1, the J gene TRBJ2-1, with 8 nucleotides matching TRBD2. The V and J ends lost 4 bases and 2 bases, in that order; junction bases with no gene match: 10. Per germline, CDR1 SQVTM and CDR2 ANQGSEA. The CDR3 is made up of 16 amino acids. The CDR3 sequence is CSVGSFSGVTYNEQFF. For the CDR3, the DNA is TGCAGCGTTGGTTCCTTTAGCGGGGTAACCTACAATGAGCAGTTCTTC.